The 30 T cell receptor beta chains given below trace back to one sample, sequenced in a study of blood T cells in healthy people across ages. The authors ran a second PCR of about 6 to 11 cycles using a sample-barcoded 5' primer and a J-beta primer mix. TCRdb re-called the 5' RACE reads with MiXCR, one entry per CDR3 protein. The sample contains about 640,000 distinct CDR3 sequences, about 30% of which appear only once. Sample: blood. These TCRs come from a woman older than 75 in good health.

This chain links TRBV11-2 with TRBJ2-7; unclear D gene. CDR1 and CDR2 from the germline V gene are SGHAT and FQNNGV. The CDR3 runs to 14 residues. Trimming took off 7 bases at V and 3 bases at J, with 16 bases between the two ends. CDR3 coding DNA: TGTGCCAGCACCCCAGGCCGGGTATGCTACGAGCAGTACTTC. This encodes CASTPGRVCYEQYF.

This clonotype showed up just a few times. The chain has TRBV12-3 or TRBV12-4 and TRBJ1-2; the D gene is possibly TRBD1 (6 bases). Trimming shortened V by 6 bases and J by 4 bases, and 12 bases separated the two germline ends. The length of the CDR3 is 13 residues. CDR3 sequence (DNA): TGTGCCAGCAGCCCCGGCAGGGGCTATGGCTACACCTTC. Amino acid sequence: CASSPGRGYGYTF.

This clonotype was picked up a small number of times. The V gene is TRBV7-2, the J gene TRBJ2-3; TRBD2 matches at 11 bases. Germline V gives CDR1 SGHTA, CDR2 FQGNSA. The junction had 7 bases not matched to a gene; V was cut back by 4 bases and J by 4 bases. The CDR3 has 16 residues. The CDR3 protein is CASSWALAGVSDTQYF. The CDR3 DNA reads TGTGCCAGCAGCTGGGCACTAGCGGGAGTGTCAGATACGCAGTATTTT. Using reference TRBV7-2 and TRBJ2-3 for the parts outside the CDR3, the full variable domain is GAGVSQSPSNKVTEKGKDVELRCDPISGHTALYWYRQSLGQGLEFLIYFQGNSAPDKSGLPSDRFSAERTGGSVSTLTIQRTQQEDSAVYLCASSWALAGVSDTQYFGPGTRLTVL.

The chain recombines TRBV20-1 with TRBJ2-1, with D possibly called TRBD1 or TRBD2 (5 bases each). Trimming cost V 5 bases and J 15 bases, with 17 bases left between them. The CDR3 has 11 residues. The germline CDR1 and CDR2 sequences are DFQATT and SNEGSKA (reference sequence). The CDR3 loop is CSAELAKQAFF. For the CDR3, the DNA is TGCAGTGCTGAGCTAGCTAAACAGGCGTTCTTC.

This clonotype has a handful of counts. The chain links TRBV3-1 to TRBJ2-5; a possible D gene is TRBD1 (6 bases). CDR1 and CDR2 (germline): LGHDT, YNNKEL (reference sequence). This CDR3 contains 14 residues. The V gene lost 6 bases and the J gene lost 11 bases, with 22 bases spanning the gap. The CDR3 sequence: CASRDSTSRNEQYF. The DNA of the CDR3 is TGTGCCAGCAGGGACAGTACGTCACGCAATGAGCAGTACTTC.

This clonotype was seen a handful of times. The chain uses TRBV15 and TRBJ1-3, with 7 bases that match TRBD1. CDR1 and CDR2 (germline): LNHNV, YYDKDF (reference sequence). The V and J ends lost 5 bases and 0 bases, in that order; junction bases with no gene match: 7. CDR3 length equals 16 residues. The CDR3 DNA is TGTGCCACCAGCGGGATCCGGGACAGCTCTGGAAACACCATATATTTT. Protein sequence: CATSGIRDSSGNTIYF.

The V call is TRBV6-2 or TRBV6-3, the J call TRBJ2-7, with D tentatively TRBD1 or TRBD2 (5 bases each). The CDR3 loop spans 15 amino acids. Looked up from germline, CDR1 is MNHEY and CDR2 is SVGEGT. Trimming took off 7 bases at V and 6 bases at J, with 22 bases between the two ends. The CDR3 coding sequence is TGTGCCAGCAATGGACACGGGAATGAACCCCTCGAGCAGTACTTC. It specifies CASNGHGNEPLEQYF.

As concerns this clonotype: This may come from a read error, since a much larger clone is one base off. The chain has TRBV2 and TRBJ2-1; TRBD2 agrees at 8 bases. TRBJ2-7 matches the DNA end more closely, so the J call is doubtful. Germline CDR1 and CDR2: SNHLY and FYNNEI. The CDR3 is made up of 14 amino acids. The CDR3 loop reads CAGNSGGRRNEQYF. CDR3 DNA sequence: TGTGCCGGCAATTCGGGGGGGCGGAGAAATGAGCAGTACTTC.

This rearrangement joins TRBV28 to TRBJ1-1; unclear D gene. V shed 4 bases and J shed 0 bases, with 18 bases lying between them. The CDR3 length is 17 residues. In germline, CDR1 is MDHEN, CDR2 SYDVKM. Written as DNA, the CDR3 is TGTGCCAGCAGTTCTCGGATCGGCCGGTTACTGAACACTGAAGCTTTCTTT. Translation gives CASSSRIGRLLNTEAFF.

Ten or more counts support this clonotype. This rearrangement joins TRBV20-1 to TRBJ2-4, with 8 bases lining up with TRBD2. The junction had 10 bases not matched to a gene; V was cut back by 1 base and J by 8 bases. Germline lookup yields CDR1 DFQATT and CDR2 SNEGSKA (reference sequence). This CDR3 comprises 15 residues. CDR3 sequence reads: CSARGLGRGGDIQYF. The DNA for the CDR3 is TGCAGTGCTAGAGGTCTGGGACGGGGGGGGGACATTCAGTACTTC.

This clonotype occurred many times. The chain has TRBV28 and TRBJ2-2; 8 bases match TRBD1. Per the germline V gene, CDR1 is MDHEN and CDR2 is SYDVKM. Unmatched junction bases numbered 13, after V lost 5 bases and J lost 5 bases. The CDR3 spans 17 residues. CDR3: CASSLWTGRQETGELFF. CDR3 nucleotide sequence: TGTGCCAGCAGTCTTTGGACAGGGCGGCAGGAGACCGGGGAGCTGTTTTTT.

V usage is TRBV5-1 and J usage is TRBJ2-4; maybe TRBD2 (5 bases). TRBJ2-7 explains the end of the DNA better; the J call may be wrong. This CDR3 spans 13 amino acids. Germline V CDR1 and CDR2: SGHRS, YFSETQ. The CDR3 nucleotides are TGCGCCAGCAGCTTCGGAGGAGGCAGCGAGCAGTACTTC. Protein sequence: CASSFGGGSEQYF.

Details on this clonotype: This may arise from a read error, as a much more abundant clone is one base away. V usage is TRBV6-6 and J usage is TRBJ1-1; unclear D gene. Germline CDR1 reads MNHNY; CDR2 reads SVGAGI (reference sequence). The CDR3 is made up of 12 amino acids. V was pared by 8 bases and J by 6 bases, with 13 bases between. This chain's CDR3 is CASGRVNAEAFF. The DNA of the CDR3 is TGTGCCAGCGGGAGAGTTAACGCTGAAGCTTTCTTT.

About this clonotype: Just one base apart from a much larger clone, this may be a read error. CDR3 region: CASSRDFGRDGYTF. The CDR3 DNA is TGCGCCAGCAGCCGAGATTTTGGGAGGGATGGCTACACCTTC. This chain uses TRBV4-3 with TRBJ1-2, with no clear D. Germline values: CDR1 LGHNA, CDR2 YSLEER. This CDR3 spans 14 amino acids. V dropped 4 bases and J dropped 6 bases, with 15 bases sitting between them.

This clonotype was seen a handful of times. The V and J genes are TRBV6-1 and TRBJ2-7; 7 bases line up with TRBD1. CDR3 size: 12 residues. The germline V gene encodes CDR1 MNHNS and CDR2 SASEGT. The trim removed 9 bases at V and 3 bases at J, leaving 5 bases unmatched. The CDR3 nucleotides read TGTGCCAGTGGGGGACAGAGCTACGAGCAGTACTTC. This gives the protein CASGGQSYEQYF.

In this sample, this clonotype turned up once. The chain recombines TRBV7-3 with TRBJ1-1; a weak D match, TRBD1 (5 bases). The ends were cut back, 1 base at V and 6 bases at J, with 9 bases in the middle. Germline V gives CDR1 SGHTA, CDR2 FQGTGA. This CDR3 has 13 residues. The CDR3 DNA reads TGTGCCAGCAGCTTAATGGGGCACTCTGAAGCTTTCTTT. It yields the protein CASSLMGHSEAFF.

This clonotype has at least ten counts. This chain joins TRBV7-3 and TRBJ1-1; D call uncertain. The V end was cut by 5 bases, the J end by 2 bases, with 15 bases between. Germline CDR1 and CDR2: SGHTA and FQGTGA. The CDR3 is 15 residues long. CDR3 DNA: TGTGCCAGCAGCCTACAAGGAGCCGGAAACACTGAAGCTTTCTTT. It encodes CASSLQGAGNTEAFF.

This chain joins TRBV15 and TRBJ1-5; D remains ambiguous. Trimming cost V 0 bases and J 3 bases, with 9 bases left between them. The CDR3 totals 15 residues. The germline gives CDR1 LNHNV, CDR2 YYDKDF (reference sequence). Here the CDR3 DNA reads TGTGCCACCAGCAGAGATTTCGGCCCCAATCAGCCCCAGCATTTT. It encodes CATSRDFGPNQPQHF. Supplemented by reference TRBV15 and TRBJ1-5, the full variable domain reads DAMVIQNPRYQVTQFGKPVTLSCSQTLNHNVMYWYQQKSSQAPKLLFHYYDKDFNNEADTPDNFQSRRPNTSFCFLDIRSPGLGDTAMYLCATSRDFGPNQPQHFGDGTRLSIL.

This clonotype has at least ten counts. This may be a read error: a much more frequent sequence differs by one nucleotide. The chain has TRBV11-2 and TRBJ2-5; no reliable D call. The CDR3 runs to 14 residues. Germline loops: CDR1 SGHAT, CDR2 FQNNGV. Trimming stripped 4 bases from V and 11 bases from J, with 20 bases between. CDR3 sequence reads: CASSSPKGYNEQYF. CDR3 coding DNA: TGTGCCAGCAGCTCCCCGAAGGGCTACAATGAGCAGTACTTC.

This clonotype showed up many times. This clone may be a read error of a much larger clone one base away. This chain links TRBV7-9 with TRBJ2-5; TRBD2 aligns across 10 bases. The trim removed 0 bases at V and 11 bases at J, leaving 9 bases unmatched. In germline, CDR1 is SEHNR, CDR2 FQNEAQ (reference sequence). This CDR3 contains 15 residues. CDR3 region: CASSLASGGVNEQYF. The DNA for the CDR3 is TGTGCCAGCAGCTTAGCCAGCGGGGGGGTAAATGAGCAGTACTTC.

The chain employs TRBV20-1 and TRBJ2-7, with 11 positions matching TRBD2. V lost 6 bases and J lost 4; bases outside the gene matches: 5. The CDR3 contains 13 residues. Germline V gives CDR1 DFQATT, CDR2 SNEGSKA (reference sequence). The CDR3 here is CSAPLAGGYEQYF. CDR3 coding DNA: TGCAGTGCCCCCTTAGCGGGAGGGTACGAGCAGTACTTC.

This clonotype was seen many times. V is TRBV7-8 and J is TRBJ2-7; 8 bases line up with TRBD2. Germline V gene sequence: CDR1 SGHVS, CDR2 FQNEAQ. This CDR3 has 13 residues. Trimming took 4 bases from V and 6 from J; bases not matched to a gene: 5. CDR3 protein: CASSSRGGREQYF. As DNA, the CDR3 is TGTGCCAGCAGCTCCCGGGGGGGACGCGAGCAGTACTTC.

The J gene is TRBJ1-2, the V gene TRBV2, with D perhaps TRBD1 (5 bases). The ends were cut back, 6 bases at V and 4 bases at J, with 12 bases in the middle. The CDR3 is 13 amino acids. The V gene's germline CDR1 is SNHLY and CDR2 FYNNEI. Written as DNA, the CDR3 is TGTGCCAGCAGGTCGGATGGGACCTATGGCTACACCTTC. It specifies CASRSDGTYGYTF. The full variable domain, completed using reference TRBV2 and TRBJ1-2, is EPEVTQTPSHQVTQMGQEVILRCVPISNHLYFYWYRQILGQKVEFLVSFYNNEISEKSEIFDDQFSVERPDGSNFTLKIRSTKLEDSAMYFCASRSDGTYGYTFGSGTRLTVV.

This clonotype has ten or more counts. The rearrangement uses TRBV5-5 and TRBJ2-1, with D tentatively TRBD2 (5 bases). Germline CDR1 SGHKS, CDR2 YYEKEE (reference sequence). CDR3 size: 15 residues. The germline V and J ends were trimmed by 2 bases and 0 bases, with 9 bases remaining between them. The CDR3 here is CASSLRSGSYNEQFF. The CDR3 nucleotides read TGTGCCAGCAGCTTAAGAAGCGGCTCCTACAATGAGCAGTTCTTC.

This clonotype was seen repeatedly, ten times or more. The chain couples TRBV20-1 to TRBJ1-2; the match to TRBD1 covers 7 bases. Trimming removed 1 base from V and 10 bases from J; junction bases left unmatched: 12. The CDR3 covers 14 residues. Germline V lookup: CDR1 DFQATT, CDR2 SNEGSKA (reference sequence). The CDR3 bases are TGCAGTGCTAGAGCAGCGAGGGACAGCCTGTCCTACACCTTC. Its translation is CSARAARDSLSYTF.

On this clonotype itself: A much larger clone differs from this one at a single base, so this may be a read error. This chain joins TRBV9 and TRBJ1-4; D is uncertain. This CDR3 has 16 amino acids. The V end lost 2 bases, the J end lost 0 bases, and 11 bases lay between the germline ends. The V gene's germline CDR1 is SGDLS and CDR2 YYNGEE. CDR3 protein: CASSVDGSSTNEKLFF. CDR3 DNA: TGTGCCAGCAGCGTGGACGGGAGCTCAACTAATGAAAAACTGTTTTTT.

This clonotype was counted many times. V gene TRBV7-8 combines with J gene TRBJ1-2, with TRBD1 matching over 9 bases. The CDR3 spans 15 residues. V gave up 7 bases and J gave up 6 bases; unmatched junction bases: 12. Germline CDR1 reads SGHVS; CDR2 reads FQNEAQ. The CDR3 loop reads CASTRRTGDRNGYTF. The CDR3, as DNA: TGTGCCAGCACTCGGAGGACAGGGGATAGGAATGGCTACACCTTC.

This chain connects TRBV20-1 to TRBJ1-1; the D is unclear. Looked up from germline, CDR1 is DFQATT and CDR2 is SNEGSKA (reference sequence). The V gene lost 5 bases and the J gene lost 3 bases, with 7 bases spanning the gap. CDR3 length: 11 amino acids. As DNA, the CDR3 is TGCAGTGCTCTCTGGGACACTGAAGCTTTCTTT. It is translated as CSALWDTEAFF.

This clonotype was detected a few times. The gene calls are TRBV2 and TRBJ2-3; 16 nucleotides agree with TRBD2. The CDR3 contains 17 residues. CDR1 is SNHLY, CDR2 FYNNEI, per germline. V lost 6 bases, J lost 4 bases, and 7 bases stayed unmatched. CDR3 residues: CASSPGTSGGVADTQYF. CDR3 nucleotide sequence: TGTGCCAGCAGCCCCGGGACTAGCGGGGGGGTCGCAGATACGCAGTATTTT.

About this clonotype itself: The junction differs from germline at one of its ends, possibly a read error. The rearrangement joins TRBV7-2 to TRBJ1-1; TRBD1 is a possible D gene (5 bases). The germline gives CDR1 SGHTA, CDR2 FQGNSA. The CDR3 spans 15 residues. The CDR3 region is CASGFTQGGGTEAFF. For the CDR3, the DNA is TGTGCCAGCGGCTTCACTCAGGGCGGAGGCACTGAAGCTTTCTTT.